This is a list of T cell receptor beta chains from one sample in a study of T cell repertoires in cytomegalovirus infection. TCRdb reanalysed the reads using MiXCR and keeps one entry per CDR3 protein. The sample shows fewer than 550,000 distinct CDR3 sequences, 16% of them seen only once. Sequencing was performed on CD8+ T cells from PBMCs. Every receptor here comes from a human donor in good health (CMV status not recorded). Some clones in this sample may be carry-over from other donors' samples. Each CDR3 is given with its conserved first and last residue. A D gene is named only where the DNA matches it firmly. Expanded clones are given a class, and other clones once, few, many or no size at all.

CDR3nt,CDR3aa,abundance,v_gene,j_gene,d_gene
TGTGCCAGTAGTCCCACTTCCCCGGGACAGGGGTATGGCTACACCTTC,CASSPTSPGQGYGYTF,NA,TRBV19,TRBJ1-2,TRBD1
TGTGCCAGCAGTTTTACGCCCGGATCCAAAAACATTCAGTACTTC,CASSFTPGSKNIQYF,many,TRBV11-2,TRBJ2-4,NA
TGTGCCAGTAGTATCCGGGATTGGGAGACCCAGTACTTC,CASSIRDWETQYF,few,TRBV19,TRBJ2-5,NA
TGCGCCAGCAGCCAGAGGGACCCAAAGGCCGATTTTTCCTACGAGCAGTACTTC,CASSQRDPKADFSYEQYF,NA,TRBV5-1,TRBJ2-7,NA
TGTGCCAGCAGTTTCCCGTCCCGGGACGGCTCCACTCTGGAGCAGTTCTTC,CASSFPSRDGSTLEQFF,few,TRBV6-5,TRBJ2-1,NA
TGCGCCAGCAGCTTCTCGCCCCCGGGACTAGCGGGAGAGGAGCAGTTCTTC,CASSFSPPGLAGEEQFF,many,TRBV5-1,TRBJ2-1,TRBD2
TGCAGCGTTGAAGTCGTTTTACCGGGACACCTAACCGGGGAGCTGTTTTTT,CSVEVVLPGHLTGELFF,few,TRBV29-1,TRBJ2-2,NA
TGTGCCAGCACCTCGGGAGGGGGGAACACTGAAGCTTTCTTT,CASTSGGGNTEAFF,NA,TRBV27,TRBJ1-1,NA
TGTGCCAGCAGCGTAGAAGGACAGGGGGCACGAGAGACCCAGTACTTC,CASSVEGQGARETQYF,few,TRBV9,TRBJ2-5,TRBD1
TGTGCCAGCAGCCCAGACAGGGGCCTTAATCAGCCCCAGCATTTT,CASSPDRGLNQPQHF,many,TRBV7-9,TRBJ1-5,TRBD1
TGCAGTGCGGGAGCGGGAAATGAGCAGTTCTTC,CSAGAGNEQFF,few,TRBV20-1,TRBJ2-1,TRBD2
TGTGCCAGCAGTGAAGAGGGTAGGGGAGGCAATCAGCCCCAGCATTTT,CASSEEGRGGNQPQHF,many,TRBV6-1,TRBJ1-5,NA
TGTGCCAGCAGTCCAGTAGACCCACAGGGCTATGAGCAGTTCTTC,CASSPVDPQGYEQFF,many,TRBV7-9,TRBJ2-1,NA
TGTGCCAGCAGCCCCGTCCTGGGGACAGGGATGAACATTCAGTACTTC,CASSPVLGTGMNIQYF,many,TRBV7-9,TRBJ2-4,TRBD1
TGTGCCATCAGTGAGGGGGGACTTTCTTCCTCCTACGAGCAGTACTTC,CAISEGGLSSSYEQYF,few,TRBV10-3,TRBJ2-7,NA
TGTGCCAGCAGCGGAGTTGGGGGGCAAGAGACCCAGTACTTC,CASSGVGGQETQYF,NA,TRBV7-2,TRBJ2-5,NA
TGTGCCAGCAGCCTCAGGACAGGGCTTGTGGAGCAGTTCTTC,CASSLRTGLVEQFF,few,TRBV14,TRBJ2-1,TRBD1
TGTGCCAGCAGCTCCGGACCTAAAACATACGAGCAGTACTTC,CASSSGPKTYEQYF,many,TRBV11-2,TRBJ2-7,NA
TGTGCCAGCAGCGTAGGATGGGGGAACACTGAAGCTTTCTTT,CASSVGWGNTEAFF,NA,TRBV9,TRBJ1-1,NA
TGTGCCAGTAGTATAGGCAGGGGGCTGTACAATGAGCAGTTCTTC,CASSIGRGLYNEQFF,NA,TRBV19,TRBJ2-1,TRBD1
TGTGCCAGCAGTTTAAATTTGGCTAGCGGGAGCGATGAGCAGTTCTTC,CASSLNLASGSDEQFF,many,TRBV28,TRBJ2-1,TRBD2
TGTGCCACCACAGGGGGGAACATTCAGTACTTC,CATTGGNIQYF,few,TRBV28,TRBJ2-4,TRBD1
TGTGCCAGCAGCTTATCCTCCAATGAGCAGTTCTTC,CASSLSSNEQFF,many,TRBV7-6,TRBJ2-1,NA
TGTGCCAGTAGTATAAGCGGGGGGGCAGATACGCAGTATTTT,CASSISGGADTQYF,NA,TRBV19,TRBJ2-3,TRBD2
TGTGCCAGCAGCGACACCACCAGCTCCTACGAGCAGTACTTC,CASSDTTSSYEQYF,NA,TRBV2,TRBJ2-7,NA
TGTGCCAGCAGTTTAACTTGGCAGCACTACGAGCAGTACTTC,CASSLTWQHYEQYF,NA,TRBV27,TRBJ2-7,NA
TGCGCCAGCAGCCAAGATACGGGGTCAGGTTACGAGCAGTACTTC,CASSQDTGSGYEQYF,many,TRBV4-1,TRBJ2-7,NA
TGTGCCAGCAGTGAAACGGACCGAGCTAACTATGGCTACACCTTC,CASSETDRANYGYTF,NA,TRBV2,TRBJ1-2,NA
TGCAGCGTTGGGCCCGGGGTAGCGGGAACGCTCGCGTTCTTC,CSVGPGVAGTLAFF,few,TRBV29-1,TRBJ2-1,TRBD2
TGTGCCAGCAGCCTGTGGGTGGGCGGGGAGCTGTTTTTT,CASSLWVGGELFF,many,TRBV5-5,TRBJ2-2,NA
TGTGCCAGCAGTGAAGTGCTAGGCCAAGAGACCCAGTACTTC,CASSEVLGQETQYF,many,TRBV2,TRBJ2-5,NA
TGCGCCAGCAGTCCAGTGGCCGGAGGTACTGAAGCTTTCTTT,CASSPVAGGTEAFF,many,TRBV10-2,TRBJ1-1,NA
TGTGCCAGCAGCCAAGATGGGCTCAACAATGAGCAGTTCTTC,CASSQDGLNNEQFF,NA,TRBV14,TRBJ2-1,NA
TGTGCCAGCAGCTTAGGCTGGGTCTTTGAGGGGGCTTTCTTT,CASSLGWVFEGAFF,many,TRBV11-2,TRBJ1-1,NA
TGTGCCAGCAGTTTATGGGCGTCGCAGGGCAACTATGGCTACACCTTC,CASSLWASQGNYGYTF,NA,TRBV27,TRBJ1-2,NA
TGTGCCAGCAGTTTACCGGGTAGGCCTGTGTACGAGCAGTACTTC,CASSLPGRPVYEQYF,many,TRBV12-3/TRBV12-4,TRBJ2-7,NA
TGTGCCAGCTTAAACAGGGTTGGAAACACCATATATTTT,CASLNRVGNTIYF,NA,TRBV28,TRBJ1-3,NA
TGTGCCAGCAGCCGGGGTTATGGTTCGCCCTCTGGGGCCAACGTCCTGACTTTC,CASSRGYGSPSGANVLTF,NA,TRBV7-3,TRBJ2-6,NA
TGTGCCAGCAGTTCGCGGGACGGTTTTACCCTGGGGAATTCACCCCTCCACTTT,CASSSRDGFTLGNSPLHF,few,TRBV6-6,TRBJ1-6,NA
TGTGCCAGCAGCTTAGGAGGGAGTGAGACCCAGTACTTC,CASSLGGSETQYF,many,TRBV7-9,TRBJ2-5,NA
TGTGCCAGCAGCTTAGGGGACAGGGCATACAATGAGCAGTTCTTC,CASSLGDRAYNEQFF,many,TRBV7-3,TRBJ2-1,TRBD1
TGTGCCAGCAGTTTAACGACAGGGGGCGCCGGTTTCTTT,CASSLTTGGAGFF,NA,TRBV27,TRBJ1-1,TRBD1
TGTGCCAGCAGCTTGTACAGGGTGCAGAACACTGAAGCTTTCTTT,CASSLYRVQNTEAFF,many,TRBV11-2,TRBJ1-1,NA
TGTGCCACCAGCAGCCCCACGACAGGGGTGACTGAAGCTTTCTTT,CATSSPTTGVTEAFF,NA,TRBV15,TRBJ1-1,TRBD1
TGCGCCAGCAGCTTGGACCCCGCGGGGGGTCTCACAGATACGCAGTATTTT,CASSLDPAGGLTDTQYF,NA,TRBV5-1,TRBJ2-3,TRBD2